A single sample gave rise to the 27 T cell receptor beta chains below, sequenced in a study of blood T cell repertoires in COVID-19. TCRdb's table, derived via immunoSEQ multiplex PCR, lists solely in-frame clones and lacks some. The sample has tens of thousands of clones; roughly 89% are singletons. The sequencing sample was made of peripheral blood. These receptors were taken from a woman of 80 years or more with acute or convalescent COVID-19.

This chain uses TRBV6-5 with TRBJ2-1, with TRBD1 matching over 8 bases. Germline assignment: CDR1 MNHEY and CDR2 SVGAGI. This CDR3 spans 15 amino acids. V lost 5 bases and J lost 7; bases outside the gene matches: 10. The CDR3 is CASSPDRAVKNEQFF. The CDR3 DNA reads TGTGCCAGCAGTCCGGACAGGGCAGTGAAGAATGAGCAGTTCTTC.

The DNA of the CDR3 is TGTGCCAGCAGCTTGCAGGGCGGATCCACAGATACGCAGTATTTT. As protein: CASSLQGGSTDTQYF. The genes are TRBV7-9 and TRBJ2-3; D perhaps matches TRBD1 (5 bases). This CDR3 is built from 15 residues. V lost 3 bases to trimming and J lost 2 bases, with 12 bases between them. CDR1 SEHNR and CDR2 FQNEAQ come from the germline V gene (reference sequence).

V usage is TRBV3-1 (or the pseudogene TRBV3-2) and J usage is TRBJ1-1; TRBD1 is a possible D gene (5 bases). Germline lookup yields CDR1 LGHDT and CDR2 YNNKEL (reference sequence). The CDR3 has 14 residues. V gave up 3 bases and J gave up 2 bases, with 10 bases separating them. The CDR3 loop reads CASSQATANTEAFF. In DNA, the CDR3 is TGTGCCAGCAGCCAGGCGACAGCAAACACTGAAGCTTTCTTT.

For the CDR3, the DNA is TGTGCCAGCAGTCCGGGACAGGGGTTTGATGGCTACACCTTC. It yields the protein CASSPGQGFDGYTF. The chain joins TRBV28 to TRBJ1-2; 10 bases align to TRBD1. V was clipped by 5 bases and J by 6 bases; unmatched bases: 6. The germline V gene encodes CDR1 MDHEN and CDR2 SYDVKM. The CDR3 length is 14 residues.

This chain links TRBV5-1 with TRBJ2-1, with TRBD2 identical over 14 bases. There are 17 residues in the CDR3. Germline CDR1 reads SGHRS; CDR2 reads YFSETQ. V trimming: 0 bases; J trimming: 5 bases; junction bases outside the gene matches: 4. The CDR3 DNA sequence: TGCGCCAGCAGCTTGGTCGGGACTAGCGGGGGCCACAATGAGCAGTTCTTC. Protein product: CASSLVGTSGGHNEQFF.

This clone was detected only a few times. J is TRBJ1-1 and V is TRBV6-1; no reliable D call. The ends were cut back, 2 bases at V and 7 bases at J, with 5 bases in the middle. CDR1 is MNHNS, CDR2 SASEGT, per germline. This CDR3 spans 11 amino acids. CDR3 loop: CASSENGEAFF. The CDR3 DNA sequence: TGTGCCAGCAGTGAAAACGGTGAAGCTTTCTTT.

The genes are TRBV4-1 and TRBJ1-6; 9 bases are shared with TRBD1. The germline CDR1 and CDR2 sequences are MGHRA and YSYEKL. The CDR3 sequence is 16 residues long. After removal of 3 bases from V and 9 bases from J, the junction contained 9 bases not matched to a gene. The CDR3 region is CASSQPGTGKGSPLHF. Here the CDR3 DNA reads TGCGCCAGCAGCCAGCCCGGGACAGGGAAGGGTTCACCCCTCCACTTT.

This clone was recorded a few times. The chain couples TRBV6-1 to TRBJ2-7; TRBD2 matches 7 bases. This CDR3 contains 13 residues. Germline V lookup: CDR1 MNHNS, CDR2 SASEGT. The V and J ends lost 3 bases and 9 bases, in that order; junction bases with no gene match: 8. The DNA for the CDR3 is TGTGCCAGCAGTGAGGGGGGGGAATCGGTGCAGTACGTC. Residues: CASSEGGESVQYV.

The gene calls are TRBV10-1 and TRBJ1-1, with D perhaps TRBD1 (6 bases). The CDR3 length is 14 residues. V lost 0 bases and J lost 11, with 16 bases in between. The germline V gene encodes CDR1 WNHNN and CDR2 SYGVQD (reference sequence). CDR3 DNA sequence: TGCGCCAGCAGTGAGTCGTCGGGGGGGCCCGGTGCTTTCTTT. Translating gives CASSESSGGPGAFF.

The chain has TRBV5-1 and TRBJ2-2; TRBD1 aligns across 11 bases. Germline CDR1 is SGHRS and CDR2 is YFSETQ. This CDR3 is 15 amino acids long. V was pared by 3 bases and J by 4 bases, with 2 bases of the junction left unmatched. In DNA form, the CDR3 reads TGCGCCAGCAGCTGGGGGACAGGGGGCACCGGGGAGCTGTTTTTT. Protein: CASSWGTGGTGELFF. The full variable domain, its missing parts supplied by reference TRBV5-1 and TRBJ2-2, is KAGVTQTPRYLIKTRGQQVTLSCSPISGHRSVSWYQQTPGQGLQFLFEYFSETQRNKGNFPGRFSGRQFSNSRSEMNVSTLELGDSALYLCASSWGTGGTGELFFGEGSRLTVL.

The chain combines TRBV25-1 with TRBJ2-3; weak D call: TRBD2 (6 bases). V was shortened by 7 bases and J by 0 bases, with 11 bases between the two germline ends. Germline V CDR1 and CDR2: MGHDK, SYGVNS. CDR3 size: 14 residues. The CDR3 loop reads CASTGGISTDTQYF. The DNA for the CDR3 is TGTGCCAGCACTGGGGGGATTAGCACAGATACGCAGTATTTT.

This clone was counted between two and nine times. The chain couples TRBV5-1 to TRBJ2-2; D unresolved. The CDR3 loop spans 12 amino acids. Trimming pared 0 bases from V and 7 bases from J, leaving 4 bases between. Germline loops: CDR1 SGHRS, CDR2 YFSETQ. In DNA form, the CDR3 reads TGCGCCAGCAGCTTGGTAGACGGGGAGCTGTTTTTT. Translation gives CASSLVDGELFF. The full variable domain, rest sourced from reference TRBV5-1 and TRBJ2-2, is KAGVTQTPRYLIKTRGQQVTLSCSPISGHRSVSWYQQTPGQGLQFLFEYFSETQRNKGNFPGRFSGRQFSNSRSEMNVSTLELGDSALYLCASSLVDGELFFGEGSRLTVL.

This sequence joins TRBV7-9 and TRBJ2-3; D remains ambiguous. Trimming stripped 1 base from V and 3 bases from J, with 11 bases between. CDR1 is SEHNR, CDR2 FQNEAQ, per germline (reference sequence). The CDR3 sequence is 15 residues long. Here the CDR3 DNA reads TGTGCCAGCAGCTTAGATCGGGTTTCGACAGATACGCAGTATTTT. It translates to CASSLDRVSTDTQYF.

This clone has only one observation. For the CDR3, the DNA is TGTGCCACCAGCAGATCCCTCGATACTACAGGCTTGAACACTGAAGCTTTCTTT. Protein: CATSRSLDTTGLNTEAFF. The gene calls are TRBV15 and TRBJ1-1, with a tentative D call TRBD1 (5 bases). CDR1 and CDR2 (germline): LNHNV, YYDKDF (reference sequence). Trimming removed 2 bases at V and 0 bases at J, with 19 bases between. The CDR3 covers 18 residues.

The chain carries TRBV18 and TRBJ2-7; a possible D gene is TRBD1 (6 bases). Germline loops: CDR1 KGHSH, CDR2 LQKENI. This CDR3 contains 14 residues. Between the trimmed V and J ends, which lost 3 bases and 0 bases, there was a span of 9 bases. Here the CDR3 reads CASSPRQDSYEQYV. Written as DNA, the CDR3 is TGTGCCAGCTCACCGAGACAGGACTCCTACGAGCAGTACGTC.

This sequence joins TRBV5-6 and TRBJ1-2; 7 nucleotides agree with TRBD1. V lost 2 bases to trimming and J lost 11 bases; unmatched junction nucleotides: 9. This CDR3 is built from 13 residues. The germline V gene has CDR1 SGHDT and CDR2 YYEEEE. The CDR3 reads CASSFSGTAVYTF. The CDR3 DNA sequence: TGTGCCAGCAGCTTTTCTGGGACAGCTGTTTACACCTTC.

The CDR3 is CASSEAETTEAFF. In DNA form, the CDR3 reads TGTGCCAGCAGTGAAGCGGAGACCACTGAAGCTTTCTTT. The rearrangement joins TRBV2 to TRBJ1-1; D is undetermined. The V end was cut by 0 bases, the J end by 4 bases, with 6 bases between. The germline V gene encodes CDR1 SNHLY and CDR2 FYNNEI. This CDR3 has 13 residues.

V gene TRBV5-1 combines with J gene TRBJ2-5; weak D call: TRBD2 (6 bases). CDR1 and CDR2 from the germline V gene are SGHRS and YFSETQ. This CDR3 has 17 residues. V lost 4 bases, J lost 4 bases, and 23 bases lay in between. CDR3 bases: TGCGCCAGCAGCCCTACTCCACGGGGGTCGGGGAGAGAGACCCAGTACTTC. Its translation: CASSPTPRGSGRETQYF.

V is TRBV12-3 or TRBV12-4 and J is TRBJ2-7; D possibly corresponds to TRBD2 (6 bases). V was pared by 6 bases and J by 3 bases, with 12 bases between. The length of the CDR3 is 13 residues. The CDR3 protein is CASSRGEIYEQYV. The CDR3 DNA is TGTGCCAGCAGCCGCGGGGAGATCTACGAGCAGTACGTC.

As DNA, the CDR3 is TGTGCCAGCAGTGAGGGGGCGGACGAGCAGTACGTC. Amino acid sequence: CASSEGADEQYV. V gene TRBV6-1 combines with J gene TRBJ2-7; D might be TRBD1 (6 bases). The CDR3 runs to 12 residues. Germline lookup yields CDR1 MNHNS and CDR2 SASEGT. V shed 3 bases and J shed 5 bases, with 8 bases lying between them.

This clone was recorded only once. This sequence joins TRBV18 and TRBJ2-3, with D possibly TRBD1 on 6 matching bases. Trimming took 3 bases from V and 6 from J, leaving 22 bases between them. CDR1 KGHSH and CDR2 LQKENI come from the germline V gene. The CDR3 is 17 residues long. CDR3: CASSPLLDSATVDTQYF. CDR3 DNA: TGTGCCAGCTCACCCCTCCTGGACAGCGCCACTGTGGATACGCAGTATTTT.

The table lists this clone with a few counts. V gene TRBV25-1 combines with J gene TRBJ1-5, with 7 bases fitting TRBD1. CDR1 and CDR2 from the germline V gene are MGHDK and SYGVNS. The J segment lost 0 bases and the V segment lost 5 bases, leaving 10 bases of the junction unmatched. CDR3 length: 17 residues. CDR3 loop: CASSSPTGTVSNQPQHF. The CDR3 DNA follows: TGTGCCAGCAGTTCTCCTACCGGGACAGTTAGCAATCAGCCCCAGCATTTT.

The chain has TRBV2 and TRBJ1-2, with a tentative D call TRBD1 (6 bases). V lost 4 bases and J lost 8, with 17 bases in between. Per the germline V gene, CDR1 is SNHLY and CDR2 is FYNNEI. The CDR3 covers 14 residues. The chain's CDR3 is CASSGDSQGWGYTF. Written as DNA, the CDR3 is TGTGCCAGCAGTGGTGACTCTCAGGGGTGGGGCTACACCTTC.

The V call is TRBV7-8, the J call TRBJ1-1; a possible D gene is TRBD1 (6 bases). CDR3 length: 19 residues. V dropped 2 bases and J dropped 1 base, with 23 bases sitting between them. CDR1 and CDR2 from the germline V gene are SGHVS and FQNEAQ. The CDR3 DNA is TGTGCCAGCAGCTTATCGGGATCGTTTGGGGGGGCGCCGAACACTGAAGCTTTCTTT. This encodes CASSLSGSFGGAPNTEAFF.

This clone was recorded only once. The chain has TRBV13 and TRBJ2-7; the match to TRBD1 covers 7 bases. Germline-derived CDR1 and CDR2 are PRHDT and FYEKMQ (reference sequence). The CDR3 has 14 amino acids. After removal of 2 bases from V and 3 bases from J, the junction contained 4 bases not matched to a gene. The CDR3 protein is CASSLSQGDYEQYF. The CDR3 DNA reads as TGTGCCAGCAGCTTAAGTCAGGGGGACTACGAGCAGTACTTC.

The chain recombines TRBV6-5 with TRBJ1-1; D call uncertain. The CDR3 is 13 amino acids. The ends were cut back, 6 bases at V and 5 bases at J, with 13 bases in the middle. The germline CDR1 and CDR2 sequences are MNHEY and SVGAGI. CDR3 protein: CASSRQMVTEAFF. The DNA of the CDR3 is TGTGCCAGCAGCCGACAAATGGTAACTGAAGCTTTCTTT.

The rearrangement uses TRBV23-1 and TRBJ2-1; no clear D. TRBV23-1 is assigned to the ORF class and has an uncertain function. This CDR3 has 16 residues. V lost 1 base and J lost 1, with 11 bases in between. The CDR3 loop reads CASSQLLVPSYNEQFF. CDR3 nucleotides: TGCGCCAGCAGTCAATTACTCGTACCATCCTACAATGAGCAGTTCTTC.